Sequencing of this T cell receptor (beta chain) was carried out in a study of siplizumab effects on memory and regulatory T cells. The repertoire was sequenced with immunoSEQ multiplex PCR; TCRdb's copy has only in-frame clones and lacks some. The repertoire includes over 100,000 clones, 85% to 95% of them detected once, and about 0.62% sits in the top ten. As to this clone: The antigen is not known.

Study-wide findings and caveats: Proliferating Tregs from siplizumab cultures lacked functional confirmation of suppression. The apparent diversity of naive T cells exceeded that of memory cells, and naive T cells seemed to make a major contribution to the alloresponse.

The specimen was Tregs sorted from blood. The TCR sequence derives from a human donor in good health.

The CDR3 is CASSTGGTANEKLFF. The CDR3 nucleotides are TGTGCCAGCAGCACAGGGGGGACAGCTAATGAAAAACTGTTTTTT. The genes are TRBV11-3 and TRBJ1-4, with TRBD1 matching over 8 bases. The CDR3 has 15 residues. Germline values: CDR1 SGHNT, CDR2 YENEEA. Trimming removed 5 bases from V and 3 bases from J; junction bases left unmatched: 5.